Here is one TCR beta chain with its context. This clone was detected once. This clone's antigen is unknown. No much larger clone is present one base from it, and per-base qualities are unavailable. The receptor library was made with the immunoSEQ multiplex PCR assay. Roughly 10^5 TCR templates per sample were assayed on the deep sequencing platform. Genomic DNA extracted from sorted T cells was the material used for TCRbeta CDR3 sequencing. In the original analysis: The R programming language was used for clonal analysis of the TCRbeta CDR3 data. Alloreactive CD4+ and CD8+ clones were defined by comparing unstimulated samples with post-reaction CFSE-low samples. Regulatory or non-regulatory origin of alloreactive CD4+ clones was assigned by matching sequences to the sorted unstimulated Treg and non-Treg repertoires. The table comes from immuneACCESS by way of TCRdb, which keeps in-frame sequences with V and J called. Part of the clones is missing from these tables; in studies checked, under half for an unresolved V gene and the rest for unknown reasons. From that table come the V and J calls and clone size; the DNA was used to work out D and trimming. Recorded for this sample are fewer than 70,000 clones; approximately 88% of them occurred a single time. The ten most abundant clones make up 1.7% of the sample.

This entry belongs to a study of siplizumab effects on memory and regulatory T cells (dated by TCRdb to the late 2010s). For the study in its entirety: The study looked at the effect of siplizumab, an anti-CD2 antibody, on alloreactive T-cell subsets in allogeneic mixed lymphocyte reactions made from human PBMCs.

The CDR3 measures 12 amino acids from cysteine to phenylalanine. Just CDR3 DNA is preserved here, 36 bases in frame from base 1. The V and J ends are trimmed by 0 bases and 7 bases, leaving 4 bases between them. The germline V gene yields SGHVS for CDR1 and FQNEAQ for CDR2. Summary of the overall study and its limitations: Sequences below about 10^-5 frequency were poorly captured, so only a minor fraction of alloreactive clones could be mapped to unstimulated subsets. Siplizumab significantly reduced the cumulative frequency of alloreactive sequences traceable to unstimulated CD4+ memory T cells. Of the alloreactive CD4+ clones that could be mapped, the Treg-derived share averaged around 64% with siplizumab compared with around 27% in control reactions. Greater diversity appeared to be present in unstimulated naive T cells than in memory T cells, and a substantial contribution to the alloresponse seemed to be made by naive cells. Roughly 75-96% of proliferating CD4+ or CD8+ clones could not be assigned a naive or memory phenotype. Whether proliferating Tregs from siplizumab cultures were suppressive was not functionally confirmed.

Sorted unstimulated T cells and proliferating T cells recovered from mixed lymphocyte reactions were subjected to TCRbeta CDR3 sequencing. Fresh whole blood from approximately ten HLA-typed healthy donors was used to isolate PBMCs. To map where alloreactive clones came from, unstimulated CD4+ regulatory T cells were FACS-sorted. This TCR came from a human donor in good health. Rearrangement joined TRBV7-8 to TRBJ1-5; too little of a D gene remains to name it. Material: Tregs sorted from blood. The nucleotides are TGTGCCAGCAGCTTAGCCGGGCAGCCCCAGCATTTT. This codes for CASSLAGQPQHF.